This T cell receptor (beta chain) appears in the sequencing data of a study of T cell repertoires in cytomegalovirus infection. Study as a whole: Well-studied HLA-B-restricted CMV epitopes were used in the study alongside recently identified HLA-C-restricted ones. It was the public TCR beta signatures that indicated both CMV infection and matching HLA type.

J gave up 7 bases and V 5 bases, and 10 bases lay outside the gene matches. CDR3 size: 15 residues. Germline V gives CDR1 MNHEY, CDR2 SVGAGI. TCRdb recomputed calls from the reads with MiXCR, one row per CDR3 protein. Of some 350,000 distinct CDR3 sequences listed, about 28% were seen once; the top ten hold around 20%. This clonotype was detected only a few times. Its antigen remains unidentified. Study results and limitations: The ex vivo response showed dominance by HLA-C-restricted CMV-specific TCR beta clonotypes. Public TCR beta family frequency separated CMV-and-HLA carriers, including in an independent cohort.

Sequencing used cultured PBMCs, obtained from culture after CMV antigen stimulation. The V gene is TRBV6-5, the J gene TRBJ2-7; TRBD1 aligns across 11 bases. This clonotype was obtained from a human donor in good health (CMV status not recorded). Some clones in this sample may be carry-over from other donors' samples. This CDR3 is CASSEKDRGRREQYF. CDR3 nucleotide sequence: TGTGCCAGCAGTGAAAAGGACAGGGGGCGGAGGGAGCAGTACTTC.